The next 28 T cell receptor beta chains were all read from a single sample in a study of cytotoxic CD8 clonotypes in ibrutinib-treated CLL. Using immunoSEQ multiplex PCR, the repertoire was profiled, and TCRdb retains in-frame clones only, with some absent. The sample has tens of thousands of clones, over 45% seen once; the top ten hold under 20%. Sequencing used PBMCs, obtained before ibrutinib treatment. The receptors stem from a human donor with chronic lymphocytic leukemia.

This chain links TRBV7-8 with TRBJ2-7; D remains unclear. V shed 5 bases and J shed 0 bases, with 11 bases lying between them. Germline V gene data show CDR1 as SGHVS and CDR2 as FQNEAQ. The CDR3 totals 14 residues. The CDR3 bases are TGTGCCAGCAGCCAGAGTAGGGTCTCCTACGAGCAGTACTTC. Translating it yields CASSQSRVSYEQYF.

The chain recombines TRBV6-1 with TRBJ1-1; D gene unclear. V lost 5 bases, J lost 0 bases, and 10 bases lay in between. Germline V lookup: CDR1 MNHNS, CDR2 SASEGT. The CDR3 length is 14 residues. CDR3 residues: CASSPQPMNTEAFF. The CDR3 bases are TGTGCCAGCAGTCCCCAGCCAATGAACACTGAAGCTTTCTTT.

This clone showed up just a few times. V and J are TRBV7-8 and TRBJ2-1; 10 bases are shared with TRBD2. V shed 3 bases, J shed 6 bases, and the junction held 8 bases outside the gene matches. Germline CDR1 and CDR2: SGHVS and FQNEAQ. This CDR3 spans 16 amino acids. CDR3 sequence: CASSFRLAGVANEQFF. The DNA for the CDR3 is TGTGCCAGCAGCTTTCGACTAGCGGGCGTAGCCAATGAGCAGTTCTTC.

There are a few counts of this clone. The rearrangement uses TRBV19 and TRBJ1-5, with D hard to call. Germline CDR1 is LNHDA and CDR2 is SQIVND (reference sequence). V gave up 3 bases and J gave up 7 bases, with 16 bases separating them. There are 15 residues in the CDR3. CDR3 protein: CASSIWGWPEQPQHF. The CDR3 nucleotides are TGTGCCAGTAGTATTTGGGGTTGGCCGGAACAGCCCCAGCATTTT.

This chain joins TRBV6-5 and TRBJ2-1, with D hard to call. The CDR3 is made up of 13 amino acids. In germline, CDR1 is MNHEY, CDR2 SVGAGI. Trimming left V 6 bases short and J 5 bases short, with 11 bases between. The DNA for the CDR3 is TGTGCCAGCAGGAGGATCGCCAACAATGAGCAGTTCTTC. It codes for CASRRIANNEQFF.

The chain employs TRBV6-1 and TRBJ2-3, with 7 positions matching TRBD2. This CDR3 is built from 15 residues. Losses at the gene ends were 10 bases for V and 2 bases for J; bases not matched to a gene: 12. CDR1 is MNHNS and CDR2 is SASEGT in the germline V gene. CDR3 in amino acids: CATKAGQAITDTQYF. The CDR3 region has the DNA TGTGCCACCAAAGCGGGGCAGGCCATCACAGATACGCAGTATTTT.

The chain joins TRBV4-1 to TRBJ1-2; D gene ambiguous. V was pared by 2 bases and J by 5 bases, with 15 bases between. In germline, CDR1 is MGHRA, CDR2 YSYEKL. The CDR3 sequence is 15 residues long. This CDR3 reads CASSQYDRGDYGYTF. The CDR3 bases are TGCGCCAGCAGCCAATACGATCGGGGAGATTATGGCTACACCTTC.

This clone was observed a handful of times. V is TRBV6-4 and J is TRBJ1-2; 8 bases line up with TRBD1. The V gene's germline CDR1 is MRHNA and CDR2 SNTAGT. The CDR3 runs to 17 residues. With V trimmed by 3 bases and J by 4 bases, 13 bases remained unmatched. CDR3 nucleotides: TGTGCCAGCAGTGAGGACCTGCTGCAGGGGGCTATCTATGGCTACACCTTC. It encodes CASSEDLLQGAIYGYTF.

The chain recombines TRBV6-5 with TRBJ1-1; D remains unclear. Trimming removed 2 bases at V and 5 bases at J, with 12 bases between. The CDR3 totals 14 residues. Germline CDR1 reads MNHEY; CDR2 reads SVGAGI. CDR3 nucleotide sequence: TGTGCCAGCAGTTACGCGTCCCTGAGGACTGAAGCTTTCTTT. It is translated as CASSYASLRTEAFF.

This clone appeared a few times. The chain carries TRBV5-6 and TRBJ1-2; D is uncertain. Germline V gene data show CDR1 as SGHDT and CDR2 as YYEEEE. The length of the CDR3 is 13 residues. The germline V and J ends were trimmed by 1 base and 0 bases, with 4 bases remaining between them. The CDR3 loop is CASSLPANYGYTF. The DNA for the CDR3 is TGTGCCAGCAGCTTGCCGGCTAACTATGGCTACACCTTC.

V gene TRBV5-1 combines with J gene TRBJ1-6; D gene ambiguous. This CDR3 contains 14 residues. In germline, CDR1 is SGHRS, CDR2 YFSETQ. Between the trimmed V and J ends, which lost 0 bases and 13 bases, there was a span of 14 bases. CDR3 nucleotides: TGCGCCAGCAGCTTGGCCACAACAGCTGAGCCCCTCCACTTT. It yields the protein CASSLATTAEPLHF. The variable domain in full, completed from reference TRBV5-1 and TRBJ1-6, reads KAGVTQTPRYLIKTRGQQVTLSCSPISGHRSVSWYQQTPGQGLQFLFEYFSETQRNKGNFPGRFSGRQFSNSRSEMNVSTLELGDSALYLCASSLATTAEPLHFGNGTRLTVT.

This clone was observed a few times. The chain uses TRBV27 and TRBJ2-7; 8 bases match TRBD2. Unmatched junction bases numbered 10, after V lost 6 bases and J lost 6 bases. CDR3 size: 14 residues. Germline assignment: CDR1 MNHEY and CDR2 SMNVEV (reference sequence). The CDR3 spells CASSPGRGSREQYF. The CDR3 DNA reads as TGTGCCAGCAGCCCCGGGAGGGGGTCTCGCGAGCAGTACTTC.

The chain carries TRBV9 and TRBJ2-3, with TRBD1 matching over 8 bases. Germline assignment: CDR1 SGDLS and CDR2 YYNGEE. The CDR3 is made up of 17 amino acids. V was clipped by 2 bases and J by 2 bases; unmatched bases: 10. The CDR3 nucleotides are TGTGCCAGCAGCGTCCTATCCGGACAGGGATACACAGATACGCAGTATTTT. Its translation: CASSVLSGQGYTDTQYF.

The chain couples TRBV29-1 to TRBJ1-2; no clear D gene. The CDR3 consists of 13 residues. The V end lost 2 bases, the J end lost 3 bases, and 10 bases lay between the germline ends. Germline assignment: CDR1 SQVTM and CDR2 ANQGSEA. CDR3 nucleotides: TGCAGCGTTGAAAAGGGTCTAGACTATGGCTACACCTTC. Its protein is CSVEKGLDYGYTF.

The CDR3 DNA reads TGTGCCAGCCGCGGGGCAACCGGGGAGCTGTTTTTT. Encoded protein: CASRGATGELFF. V and J are TRBV5-4 and TRBJ2-2; D may be TRBD2 (6 bases). The CDR3 extends over 12 amino acids. Trimming cost V 7 bases and J 5 bases, with 9 bases left between them. Per the germline V gene, CDR1 is SGHNT and CDR2 is YYREEE (reference sequence).

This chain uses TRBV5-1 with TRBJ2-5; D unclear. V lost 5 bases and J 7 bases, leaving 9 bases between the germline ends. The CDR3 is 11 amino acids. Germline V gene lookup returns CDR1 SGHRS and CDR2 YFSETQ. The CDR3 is CASSSGGTQYF. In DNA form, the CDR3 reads TGCGCCAGCAGTTCGGGTGGGACCCAGTACTTC.

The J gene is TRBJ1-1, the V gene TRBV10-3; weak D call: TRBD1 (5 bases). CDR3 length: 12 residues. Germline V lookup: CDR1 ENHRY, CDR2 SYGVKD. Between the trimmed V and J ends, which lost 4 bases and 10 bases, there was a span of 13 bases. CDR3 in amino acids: CAISGAGQRAFF. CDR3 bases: TGTGCCATCAGTGGAGCAGGGCAACGAGCTTTCTTT.

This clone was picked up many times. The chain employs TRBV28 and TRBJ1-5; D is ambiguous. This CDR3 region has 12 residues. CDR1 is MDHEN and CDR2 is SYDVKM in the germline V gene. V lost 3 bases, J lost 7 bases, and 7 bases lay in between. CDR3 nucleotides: TGTGCCAGCAGTTTCCTTGCCCAGCCCCAGCATTTT. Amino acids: CASSFLAQPQHF.

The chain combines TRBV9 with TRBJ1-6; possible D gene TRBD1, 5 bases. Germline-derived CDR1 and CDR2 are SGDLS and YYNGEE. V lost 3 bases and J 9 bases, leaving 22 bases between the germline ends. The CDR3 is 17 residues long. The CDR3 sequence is CASSDAVGGIGGSPLHF. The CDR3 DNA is TGTGCCAGCAGCGACGCAGTCGGGGGGATCGGGGGTTCACCCCTCCACTTT.

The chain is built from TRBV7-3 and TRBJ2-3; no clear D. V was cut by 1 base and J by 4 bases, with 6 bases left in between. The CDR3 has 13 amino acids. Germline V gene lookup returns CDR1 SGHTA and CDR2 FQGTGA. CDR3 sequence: CASSLNLADTQYF. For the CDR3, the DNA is TGTGCCAGCAGCTTAAATCTCGCAGATACGCAGTATTTT.

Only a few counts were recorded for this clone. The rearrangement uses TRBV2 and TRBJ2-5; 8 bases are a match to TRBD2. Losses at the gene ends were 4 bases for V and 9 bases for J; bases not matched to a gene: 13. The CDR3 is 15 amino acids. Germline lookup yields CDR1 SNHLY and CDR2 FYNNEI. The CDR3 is CASSVLGGGREAQYF. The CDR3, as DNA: TGTGCCAGCAGTGTTTTAGGCGGGGGGCGGGAGGCCCAGTACTTC.

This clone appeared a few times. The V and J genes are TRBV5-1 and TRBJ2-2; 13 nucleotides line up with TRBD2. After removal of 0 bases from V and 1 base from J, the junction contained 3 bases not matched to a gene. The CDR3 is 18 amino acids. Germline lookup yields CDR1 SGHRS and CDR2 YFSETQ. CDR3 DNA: TGCGCCAGCAGCTTGGGACTAGCGGGGGGACTGAACACCGGGGAGCTGTTTTTT. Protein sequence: CASSLGLAGGLNTGELFF.

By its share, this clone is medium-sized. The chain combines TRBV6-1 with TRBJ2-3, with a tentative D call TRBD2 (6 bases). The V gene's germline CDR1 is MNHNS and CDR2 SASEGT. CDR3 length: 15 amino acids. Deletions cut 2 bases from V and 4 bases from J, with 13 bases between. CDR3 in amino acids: CASSESVGGPDTQYF. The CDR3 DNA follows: TGTGCCAGCAGTGAATCAGTGGGGGGACCAGATACGCAGTATTTT.

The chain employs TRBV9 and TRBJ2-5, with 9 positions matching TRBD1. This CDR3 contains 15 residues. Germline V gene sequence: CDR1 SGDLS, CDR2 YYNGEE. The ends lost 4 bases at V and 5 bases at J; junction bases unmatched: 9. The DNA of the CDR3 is TGTGCCAGCAGCTTGATTACAGGGGGCGTCGAGACCCAGTACTTC. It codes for CASSLITGGVETQYF.

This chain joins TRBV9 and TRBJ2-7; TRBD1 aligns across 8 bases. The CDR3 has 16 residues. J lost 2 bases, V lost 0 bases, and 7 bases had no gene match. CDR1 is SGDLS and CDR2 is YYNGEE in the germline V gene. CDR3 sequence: CASSVASVTGAYEQYF. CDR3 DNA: TGTGCCAGCAGCGTAGCTTCCGTGACAGGGGCCTACGAGCAGTACTTC.

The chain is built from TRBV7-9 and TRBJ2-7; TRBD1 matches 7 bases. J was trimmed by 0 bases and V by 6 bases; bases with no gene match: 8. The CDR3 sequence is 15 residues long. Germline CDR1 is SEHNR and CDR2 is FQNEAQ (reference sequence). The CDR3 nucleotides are TGTGCCAGCAGTCTGAGGGACAGAAGCTCCTACGAGCAGTACTTC. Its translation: CASSLRDRSSYEQYF. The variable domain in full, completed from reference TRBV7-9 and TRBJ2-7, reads DTGVSQNPRHKITKRGQNVTFRCDPISEHNRLYWYRQTLGQGPEFLTYFQNEAQLEKSRLLSDRFSAERPKGSFSTLEIQRTEQGDSAMYLCASSLRDRSSYEQYFGPGTRLTVT.

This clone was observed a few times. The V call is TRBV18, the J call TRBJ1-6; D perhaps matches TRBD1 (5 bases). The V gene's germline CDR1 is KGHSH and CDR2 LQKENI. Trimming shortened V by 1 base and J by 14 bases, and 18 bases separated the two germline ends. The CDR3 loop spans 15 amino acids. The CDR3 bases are TGTGCCAGCTCACCACGGGACGTCAACCTAGCGGCCCTCCACTTT. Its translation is CASSPRDVNLAALHF.

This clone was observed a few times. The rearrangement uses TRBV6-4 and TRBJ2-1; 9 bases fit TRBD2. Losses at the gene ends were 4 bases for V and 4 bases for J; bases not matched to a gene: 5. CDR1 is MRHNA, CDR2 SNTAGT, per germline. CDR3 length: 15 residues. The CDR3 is CASSAAGGPYNEQFF. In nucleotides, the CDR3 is TGTGCCAGCAGTGCCGCGGGGGGGCCTTACAATGAGCAGTTCTTC.